This section outlines one T cell receptor beta chain sequence together with its context. Its antigen is as yet unknown. Repertoires were generated with immunoSEQ multiplex PCR, while TCRdb's copy carries only in-frame clones and drops some. This sample has about 7,000 clones; 70% to 75% occur once, and the top ten carry about 26%. From cryopreserved PBMCs came about 2 micrograms of genomic DNA used for TCR beta libraries. CDR1 is MRHNA and CDR2 is SNTAGT in the germline V gene. V lost 3 bases and J lost 5, with 11 bases in between. There are 13 residues in the CDR3. This sample stems from a study of cytotoxic CD8 clonotypes in ibrutinib-treated CLL. Overall study context: The study included eleven to twelve relapsed/refractory and roughly 15 treatment-naive patients; roughly 17 had IGHV unmutated disease. Study-wide points: Clonality rose at ibrutinib response, held steady in sustained remission, and fell toward baseline at progression. Shared public clonotypes were rare, and on treatment they either got smaller or stayed the same.

The sample here was PBMCs, taken before ibrutinib treatment. The clonotype comes from a human donor with chronic lymphocytic leukemia. The rearrangement uses TRBV6-4 and TRBJ2-7, with D unresolved. The CDR3 DNA follows: TGTGCCAGCAGTGATGAAGGTGGCCACGAGCAGTACTTC. Translating gives CASSDEGGHEQYF.